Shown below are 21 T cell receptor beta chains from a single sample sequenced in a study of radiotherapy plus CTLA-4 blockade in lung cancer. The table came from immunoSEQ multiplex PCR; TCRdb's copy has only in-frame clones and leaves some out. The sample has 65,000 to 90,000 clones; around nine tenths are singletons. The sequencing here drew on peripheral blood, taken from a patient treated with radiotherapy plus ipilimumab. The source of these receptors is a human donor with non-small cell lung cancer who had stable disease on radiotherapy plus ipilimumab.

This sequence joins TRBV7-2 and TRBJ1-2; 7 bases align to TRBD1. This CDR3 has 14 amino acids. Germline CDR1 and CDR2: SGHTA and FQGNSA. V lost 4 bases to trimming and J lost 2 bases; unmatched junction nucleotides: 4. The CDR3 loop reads CASSSQTGNYGYTF. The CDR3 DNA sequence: TGTGCCAGCAGCTCCCAGACAGGGAACTATGGCTACACCTTC. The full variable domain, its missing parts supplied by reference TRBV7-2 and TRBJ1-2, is GAGVSQSPSNKVTEKGKDVELRCDPISGHTALYWYRQSLGQGLEFLIYFQGNSAPDKSGLPSDRFSAERTGGSVSTLTIQRTQQEDSAVYLCASSSQTGNYGYTFGSGTRLTVV.

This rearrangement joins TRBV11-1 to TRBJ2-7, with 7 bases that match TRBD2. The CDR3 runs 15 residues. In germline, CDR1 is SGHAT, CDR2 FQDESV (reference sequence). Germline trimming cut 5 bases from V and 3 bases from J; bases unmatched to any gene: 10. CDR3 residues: CASSPRASGFYEQYF. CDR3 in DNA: TGTGCCAGCAGCCCCCGAGCTAGCGGATTCTACGAGCAGTACTTC.

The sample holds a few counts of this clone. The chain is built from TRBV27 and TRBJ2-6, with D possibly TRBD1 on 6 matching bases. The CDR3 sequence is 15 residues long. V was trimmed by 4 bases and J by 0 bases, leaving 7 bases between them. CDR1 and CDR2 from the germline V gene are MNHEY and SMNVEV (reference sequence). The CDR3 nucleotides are TGTGCCAGCAGTTCCAGGGGCTCTGGGGCCAACGTCCTGACTTTC. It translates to CASSSRGSGANVLTF. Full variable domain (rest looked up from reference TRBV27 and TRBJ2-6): EAQVTQNPRYLITVTGKKLTVTCSQNMNHEYMSWYRQDPGLGLRQIYYSMNVEVTDKGDVPEGYKVSRKEKRNFPLILESPSPNQTSLYFCASSSRGSGANVLTFGAGSRLTVL.

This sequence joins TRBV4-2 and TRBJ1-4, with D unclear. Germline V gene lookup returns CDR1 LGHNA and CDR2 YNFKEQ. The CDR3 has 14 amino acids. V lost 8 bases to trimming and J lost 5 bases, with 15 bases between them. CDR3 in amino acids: CASPEPDLNEKLFF. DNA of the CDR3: TGTGCCAGCCCAGAACCTGACTTGAATGAAAAACTGTTTTTT.

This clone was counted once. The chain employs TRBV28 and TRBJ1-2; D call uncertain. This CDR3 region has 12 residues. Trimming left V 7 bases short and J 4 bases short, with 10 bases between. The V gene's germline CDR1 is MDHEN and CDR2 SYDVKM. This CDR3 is CASTSARYGYTF. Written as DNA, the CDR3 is TGTGCCAGCACGTCAGCTCGCTATGGCTACACCTTC.

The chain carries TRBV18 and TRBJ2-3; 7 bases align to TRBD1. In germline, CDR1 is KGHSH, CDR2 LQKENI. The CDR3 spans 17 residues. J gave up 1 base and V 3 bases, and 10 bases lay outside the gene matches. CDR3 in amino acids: CASSPIRQGRGTDTQYF. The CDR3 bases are TGTGCCAGCTCACCGATTCGACAGGGTAGGGGCACAGATACGCAGTATTTT.

The CDR3 DNA reads as TGTGCCAGCAGGTCCGGGGGGACTAATGAAAAACTGTTTTTT. Translation gives CASRSGGTNEKLFF. V usage is TRBV28 and J usage is TRBJ1-4, with D possibly TRBD1 on 5 matching bases. Deletions cut 6 bases from V and 2 bases from J, with 10 bases between. Per germline, CDR1 MDHEN and CDR2 SYDVKM. CDR3 length equals 14 residues.

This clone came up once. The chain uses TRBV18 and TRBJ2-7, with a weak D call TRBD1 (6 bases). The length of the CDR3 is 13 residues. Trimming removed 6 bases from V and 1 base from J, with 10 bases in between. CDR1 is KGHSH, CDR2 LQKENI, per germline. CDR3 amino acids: CASSNTGSYEQYF. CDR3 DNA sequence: TGTGCCAGCTCGAACACAGGGTCCTACGAGCAGTACTTC.

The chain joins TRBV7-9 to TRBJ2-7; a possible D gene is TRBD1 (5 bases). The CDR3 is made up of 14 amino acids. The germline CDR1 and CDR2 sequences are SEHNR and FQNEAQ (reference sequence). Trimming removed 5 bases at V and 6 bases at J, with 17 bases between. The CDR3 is CASSNPPGRGEQYF. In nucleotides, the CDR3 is TGTGCCAGCAGCAATCCTCCCGGTAGGGGCGAGCAGTACTTC.

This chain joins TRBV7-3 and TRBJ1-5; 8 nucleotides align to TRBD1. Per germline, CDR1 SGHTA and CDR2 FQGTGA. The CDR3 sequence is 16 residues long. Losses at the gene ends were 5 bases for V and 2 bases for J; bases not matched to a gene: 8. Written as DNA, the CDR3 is TGTGCCAGCAGCACCAGGACAGGGTCGGGCAATCAGCCCCAGCATTTT. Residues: CASSTRTGSGNQPQHF.

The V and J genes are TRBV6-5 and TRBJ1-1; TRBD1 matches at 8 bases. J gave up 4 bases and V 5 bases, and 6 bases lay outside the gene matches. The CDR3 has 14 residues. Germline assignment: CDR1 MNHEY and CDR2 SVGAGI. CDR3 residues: CASSKDRVGTEAFF. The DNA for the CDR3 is TGTGCCAGCAGTAAGGACAGGGTCGGCACTGAAGCTTTCTTT.

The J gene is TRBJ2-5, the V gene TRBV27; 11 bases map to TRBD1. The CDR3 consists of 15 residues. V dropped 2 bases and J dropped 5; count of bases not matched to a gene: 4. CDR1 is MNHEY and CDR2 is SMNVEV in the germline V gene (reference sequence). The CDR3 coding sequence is TGTGCCAGCAGTTTAGGACAGGGGGCGACGGAGACCCAGTACTTC. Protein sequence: CASSLGQGATETQYF.

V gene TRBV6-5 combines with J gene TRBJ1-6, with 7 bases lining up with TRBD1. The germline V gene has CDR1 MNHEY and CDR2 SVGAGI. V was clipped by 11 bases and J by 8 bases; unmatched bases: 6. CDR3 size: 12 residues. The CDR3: CAAQQGDSPLHF. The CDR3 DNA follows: TGTGCCGCTCAGCAGGGGGATTCACCCCTCCACTTT.

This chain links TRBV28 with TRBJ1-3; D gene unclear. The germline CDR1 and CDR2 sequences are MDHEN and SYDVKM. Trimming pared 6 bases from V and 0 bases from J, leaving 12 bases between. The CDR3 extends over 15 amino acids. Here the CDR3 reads CASSSRPASGNTIYF. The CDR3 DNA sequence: TGTGCCAGCAGCTCCCGCCCCGCCTCTGGAAACACCATATATTTT.

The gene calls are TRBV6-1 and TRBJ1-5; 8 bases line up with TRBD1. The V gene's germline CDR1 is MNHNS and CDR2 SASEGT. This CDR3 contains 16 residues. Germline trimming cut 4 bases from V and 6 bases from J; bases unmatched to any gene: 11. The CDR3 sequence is CASSAFLTGGSQPQHF. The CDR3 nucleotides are TGTGCCAGCAGTGCATTTCTTACAGGGGGATCTCAGCCCCAGCATTTT.

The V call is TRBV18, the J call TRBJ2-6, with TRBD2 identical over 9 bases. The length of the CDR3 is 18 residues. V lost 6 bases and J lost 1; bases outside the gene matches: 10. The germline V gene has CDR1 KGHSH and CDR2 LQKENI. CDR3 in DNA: TGTGCCAGCTCCCCTGCACTAGCGGGCTCGTCTGGGGCCAACGTCCTGACTTTC. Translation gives CASSPALAGSSGANVLTF. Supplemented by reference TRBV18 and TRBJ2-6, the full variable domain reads NAGVMQNPRHLVRRRGQEARLRCSPMKGHSHVYWYRQLPEEGLKFMVYLQKENIIDESGMPKERFSAEFPKEGPSILRIQQVVRGDSAAYFCASSPALAGSSGANVLTFGAGSRLTVL.

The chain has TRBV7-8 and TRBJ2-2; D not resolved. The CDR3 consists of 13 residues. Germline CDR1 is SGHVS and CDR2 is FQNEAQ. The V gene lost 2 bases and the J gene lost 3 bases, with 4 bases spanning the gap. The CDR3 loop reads CASSLTDTGELFF. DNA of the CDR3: TGTGCCAGCAGCTTAACCGACACCGGGGAGCTGTTTTTT.

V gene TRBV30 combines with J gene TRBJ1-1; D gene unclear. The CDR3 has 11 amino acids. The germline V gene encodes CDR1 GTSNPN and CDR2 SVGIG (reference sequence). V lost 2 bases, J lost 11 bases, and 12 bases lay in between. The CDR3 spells CAWSMGTEAFF. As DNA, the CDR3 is TGTGCCTGGAGTATGGGCACCGAGGCTTTCTTT. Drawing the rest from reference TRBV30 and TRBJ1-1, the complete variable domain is SQTIHQWPATLVQPVGSPLSLECTVEGTSNPNLYWYRQAAGRGLQLLFYSVGIGQISSEVPQNLSASRPQDRQFILSSKKLLLSDSGFYLCAWSMGTEAFFGQGTRLTVV.

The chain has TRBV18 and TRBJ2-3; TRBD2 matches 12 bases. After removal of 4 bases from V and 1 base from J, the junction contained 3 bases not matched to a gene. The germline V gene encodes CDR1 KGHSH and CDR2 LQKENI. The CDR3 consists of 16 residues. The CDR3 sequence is CASSQTSGGRTDTQYF. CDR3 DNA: TGTGCCAGCTCACAGACTAGCGGGGGCCGCACAGATACGCAGTATTTT.

The CDR3 is CASSEGLNYGYTF. CDR3 DNA sequence: TGTGCCAGCAGTGAAGGCCTTAACTATGGCTACACCTTC. The chain links TRBV25-1 to TRBJ1-2; the D is unclear. V was shortened by 2 bases and J by 1 base, with 5 bases between the two germline ends. The CDR3 loop spans 13 amino acids. Germline CDR1 MGHDK, CDR2 SYGVNS.

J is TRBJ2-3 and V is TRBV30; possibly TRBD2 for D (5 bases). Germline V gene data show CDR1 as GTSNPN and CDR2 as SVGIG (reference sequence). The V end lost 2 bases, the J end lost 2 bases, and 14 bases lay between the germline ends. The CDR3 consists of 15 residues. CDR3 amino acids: CAWSSGWPFTDTQYF. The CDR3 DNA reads TGTGCCTGGAGTAGCGGTTGGCCCTTCACAGATACGCAGTATTTT.